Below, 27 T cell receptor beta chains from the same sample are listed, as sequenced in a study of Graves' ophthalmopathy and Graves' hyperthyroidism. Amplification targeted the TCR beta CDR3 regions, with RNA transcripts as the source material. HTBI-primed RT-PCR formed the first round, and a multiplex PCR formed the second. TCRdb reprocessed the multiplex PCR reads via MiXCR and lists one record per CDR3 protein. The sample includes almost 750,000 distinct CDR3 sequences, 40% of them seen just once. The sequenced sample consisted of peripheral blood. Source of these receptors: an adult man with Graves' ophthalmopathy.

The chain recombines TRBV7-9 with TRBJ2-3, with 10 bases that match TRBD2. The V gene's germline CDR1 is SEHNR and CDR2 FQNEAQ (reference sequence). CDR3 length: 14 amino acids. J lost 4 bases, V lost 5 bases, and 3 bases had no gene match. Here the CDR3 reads CASSNLAGADTQYF. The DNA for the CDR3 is TGTGCCAGCAGCAACCTAGCGGGAGCAGATACGCAGTATTTT.

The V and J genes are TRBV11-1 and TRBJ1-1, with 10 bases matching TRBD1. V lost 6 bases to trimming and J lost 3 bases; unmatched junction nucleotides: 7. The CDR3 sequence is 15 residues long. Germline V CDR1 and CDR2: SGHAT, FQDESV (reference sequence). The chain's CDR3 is CASSAFGTGDTEAFF. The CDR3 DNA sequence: TGTGCCAGCAGTGCTTTCGGGACAGGGGACACTGAAGCTTTCTTT.

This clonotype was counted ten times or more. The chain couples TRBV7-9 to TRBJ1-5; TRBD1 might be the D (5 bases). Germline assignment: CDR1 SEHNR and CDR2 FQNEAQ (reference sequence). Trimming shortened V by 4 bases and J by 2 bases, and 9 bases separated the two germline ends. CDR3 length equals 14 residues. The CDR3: CASSSTVGNQPQHF. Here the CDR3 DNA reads TGTGCCAGCAGCTCGACAGTGGGCAATCAGCCCCAGCATTTT.

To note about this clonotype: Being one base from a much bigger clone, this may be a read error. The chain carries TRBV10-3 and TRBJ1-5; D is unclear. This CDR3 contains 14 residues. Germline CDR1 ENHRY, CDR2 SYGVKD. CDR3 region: CASSSVQRNQPQHF. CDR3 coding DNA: TGTGCCAGCAGTTCGGTACAGCGCAATCAGCCCCAGCATTTT.

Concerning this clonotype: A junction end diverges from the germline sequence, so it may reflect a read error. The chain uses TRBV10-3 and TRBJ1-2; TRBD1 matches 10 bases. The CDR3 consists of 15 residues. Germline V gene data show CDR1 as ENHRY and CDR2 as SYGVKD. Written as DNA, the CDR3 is TGTGCCAGCAGTTCGAACGACTTGACAGGGGGCGGCTACACCTTC. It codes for CASSSNDLTGGGYTF.

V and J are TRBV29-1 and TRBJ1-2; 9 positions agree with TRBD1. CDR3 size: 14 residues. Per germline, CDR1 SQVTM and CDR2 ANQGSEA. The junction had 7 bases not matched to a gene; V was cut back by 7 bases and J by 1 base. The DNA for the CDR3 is TGCAGCGCCATAGGGACAGGGCTTAACTATGGCTACACCTTC. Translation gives CSAIGTGLNYGYTF.

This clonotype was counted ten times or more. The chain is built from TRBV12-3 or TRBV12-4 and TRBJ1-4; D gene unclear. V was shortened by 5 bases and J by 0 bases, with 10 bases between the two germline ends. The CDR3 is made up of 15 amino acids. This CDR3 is CASSRTAPTNEKLFF. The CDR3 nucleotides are TGTGCCAGCAGTCGTACAGCCCCAACTAATGAAAAACTGTTTTTT.

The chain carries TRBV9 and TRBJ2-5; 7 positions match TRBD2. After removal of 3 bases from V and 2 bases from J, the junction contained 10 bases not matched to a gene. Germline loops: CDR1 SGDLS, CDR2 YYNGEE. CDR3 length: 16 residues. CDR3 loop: CASSAKAGRLQETQYF. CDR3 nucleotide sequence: TGTGCCAGCAGCGCGAAAGCGGGACGGCTACAAGAGACCCAGTACTTC.

Written as DNA, the CDR3 is TGCAGTGCTAGACATCCCCAACAGGGGTTGAGCGAAGCTTTCTTT. This codes for CSARHPQQGLSEAFF. This chain links TRBV20-1 with TRBJ1-1, with 7 bases matching TRBD1. The germline V gene has CDR1 DFQATT and CDR2 SNEGSKA (reference sequence). The CDR3 spans 15 residues. Trimming cost V 2 bases and J 8 bases; bases outside gene matches: 14.

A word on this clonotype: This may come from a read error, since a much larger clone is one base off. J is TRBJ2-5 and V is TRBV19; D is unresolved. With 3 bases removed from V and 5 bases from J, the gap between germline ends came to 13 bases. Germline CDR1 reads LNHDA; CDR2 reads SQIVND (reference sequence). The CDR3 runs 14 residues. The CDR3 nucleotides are TGTGCCAGTAGTATGGCAGCGCGGCGGGAGACCCAGTACTTC. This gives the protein CASSMAARRETQYF.

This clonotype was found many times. For the CDR3, the DNA is TGTGCCATCAGTGCTGGGACAGGCGAGCAGTACTTC. Protein: CAISAGTGEQYF. The chain is built from TRBV10-3 and TRBJ2-7; 8 positions match TRBD1. This CDR3 is built from 12 residues. CDR1 and CDR2 from the germline V gene are ENHRY and SYGVKD. V shed 4 bases and J 6 bases; nucleotides not matched to a gene: 2.

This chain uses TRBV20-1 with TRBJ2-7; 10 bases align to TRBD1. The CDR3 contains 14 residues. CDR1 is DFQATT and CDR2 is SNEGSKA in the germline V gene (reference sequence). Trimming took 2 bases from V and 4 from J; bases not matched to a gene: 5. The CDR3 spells CSARPDRGRYEQYF. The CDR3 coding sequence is TGCAGTGCTAGACCGGACAGGGGGAGGTACGAGCAGTACTTC.

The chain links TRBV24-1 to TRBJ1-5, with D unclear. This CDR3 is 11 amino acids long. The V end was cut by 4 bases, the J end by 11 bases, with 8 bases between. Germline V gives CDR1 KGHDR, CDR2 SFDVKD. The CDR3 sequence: CATSEPSAQHF. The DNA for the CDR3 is TGTGCCACCAGTGAGCCTAGCGCCCAGCATTTT.

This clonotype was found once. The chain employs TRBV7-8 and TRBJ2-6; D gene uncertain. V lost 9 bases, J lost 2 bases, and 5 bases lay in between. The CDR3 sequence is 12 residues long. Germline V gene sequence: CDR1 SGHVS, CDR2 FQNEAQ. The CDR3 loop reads CARGTGANVLTF. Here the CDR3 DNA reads TGTGCCAGGGGCACTGGGGCCAACGTCCTGACTTTC.

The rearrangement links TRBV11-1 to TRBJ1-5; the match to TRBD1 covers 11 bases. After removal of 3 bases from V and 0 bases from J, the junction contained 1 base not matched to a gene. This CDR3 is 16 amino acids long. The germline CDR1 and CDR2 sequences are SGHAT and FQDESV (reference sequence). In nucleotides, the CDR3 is TGTGCCAGCAGCTTGGGGACAGGGGGTAGCAATCAGCCCCAGCATTTT. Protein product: CASSLGTGGSNQPQHF.

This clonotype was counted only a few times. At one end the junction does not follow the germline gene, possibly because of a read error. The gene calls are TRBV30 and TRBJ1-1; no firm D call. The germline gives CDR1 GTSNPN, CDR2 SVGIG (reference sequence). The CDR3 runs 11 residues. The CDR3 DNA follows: TGTGCCTGGAGTGCAACACTTGAAACTTTCTTT. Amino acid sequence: CAWSATLETFF.

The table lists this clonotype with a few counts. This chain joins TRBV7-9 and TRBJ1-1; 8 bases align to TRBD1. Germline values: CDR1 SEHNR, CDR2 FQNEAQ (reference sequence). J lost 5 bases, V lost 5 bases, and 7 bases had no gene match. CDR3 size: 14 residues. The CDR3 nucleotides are TGTGCCAGCAGCCAGTTGACAGGGGAGACTGAAGCTTTCTTT. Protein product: CASSQLTGETEAFF.

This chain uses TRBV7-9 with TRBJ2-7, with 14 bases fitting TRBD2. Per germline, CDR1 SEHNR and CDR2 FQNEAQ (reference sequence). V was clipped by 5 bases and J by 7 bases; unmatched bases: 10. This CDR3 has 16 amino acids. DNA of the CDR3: TGTGCCAGCAGCCCGCGGACTAGCGGGGGGCCAACGGAGCAGTACTTC. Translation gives CASSPRTSGGPTEQYF. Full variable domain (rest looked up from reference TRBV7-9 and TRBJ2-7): DTGVSQNPRHKITKRGQNVTFRCDPISEHNRLYWYRQTLGQGPEFLTYFQNEAQLEKSRLLSDRFSAERPKGSFSTLEIQRTEQGDSAMYLCASSPRTSGGPTEQYFGPGTRLTVT.

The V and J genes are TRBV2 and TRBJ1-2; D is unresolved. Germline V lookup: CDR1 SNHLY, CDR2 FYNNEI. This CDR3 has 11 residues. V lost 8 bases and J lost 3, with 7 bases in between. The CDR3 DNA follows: TGTGCCAGCCCGGGCGACTATGGCTACACCTTC. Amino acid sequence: CASPGDYGYTF.

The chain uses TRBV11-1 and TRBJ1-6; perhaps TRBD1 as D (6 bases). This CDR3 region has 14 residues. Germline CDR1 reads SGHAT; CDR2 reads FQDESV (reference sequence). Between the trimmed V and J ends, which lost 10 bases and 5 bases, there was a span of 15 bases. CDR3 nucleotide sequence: TGTGCCATTCCCAGGGAGGGGGATAATTCACCCCTCCACTTT. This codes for CAIPREGDNSPLHF.

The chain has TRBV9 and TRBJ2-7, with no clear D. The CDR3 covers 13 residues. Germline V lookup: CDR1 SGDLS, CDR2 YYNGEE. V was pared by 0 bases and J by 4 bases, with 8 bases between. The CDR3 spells CASSVGLEYEQYF. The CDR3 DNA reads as TGTGCCAGCAGCGTAGGACTGGAGTACGAGCAGTACTTC.

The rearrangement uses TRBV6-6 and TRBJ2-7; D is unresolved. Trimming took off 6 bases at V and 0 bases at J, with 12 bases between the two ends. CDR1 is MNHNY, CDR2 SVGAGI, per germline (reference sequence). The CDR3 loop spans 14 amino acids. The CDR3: CASRRQYSSYEQYF. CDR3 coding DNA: TGTGCCAGCAGACGCCAATATAGCTCCTACGAGCAGTACTTC.

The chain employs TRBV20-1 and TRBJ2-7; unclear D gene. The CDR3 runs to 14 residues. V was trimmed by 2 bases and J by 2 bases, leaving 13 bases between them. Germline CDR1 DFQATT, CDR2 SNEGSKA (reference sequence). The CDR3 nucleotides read TGCAGTGCTAGATCTAGTCGACTTACCTACGAGCAGTACTTC. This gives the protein CSARSSRLTYEQYF.

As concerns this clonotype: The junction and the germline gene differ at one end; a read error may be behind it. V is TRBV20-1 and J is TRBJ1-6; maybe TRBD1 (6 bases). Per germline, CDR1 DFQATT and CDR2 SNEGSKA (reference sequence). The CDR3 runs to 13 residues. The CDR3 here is CSAHGGTYRDVYF. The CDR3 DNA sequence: TGCAGTGCTCATGGGGGGACATACCGCGATGTCTACTTT.

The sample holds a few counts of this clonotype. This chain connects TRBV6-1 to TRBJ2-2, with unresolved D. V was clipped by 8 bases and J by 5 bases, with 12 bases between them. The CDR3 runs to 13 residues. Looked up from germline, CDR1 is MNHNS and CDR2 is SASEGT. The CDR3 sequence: CASRIFVTGELFF. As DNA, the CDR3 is TGTGCCAGCCGGATATTCGTTACCGGGGAGCTGTTTTTT.

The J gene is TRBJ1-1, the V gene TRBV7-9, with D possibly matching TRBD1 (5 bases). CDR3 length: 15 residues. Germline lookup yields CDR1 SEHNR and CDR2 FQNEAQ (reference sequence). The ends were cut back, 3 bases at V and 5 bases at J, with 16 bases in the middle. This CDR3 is CASSFIPPGGTEAFF. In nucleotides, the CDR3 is TGTGCCAGCAGCTTCATTCCCCCTGGGGGGACTGAAGCTTTCTTT.

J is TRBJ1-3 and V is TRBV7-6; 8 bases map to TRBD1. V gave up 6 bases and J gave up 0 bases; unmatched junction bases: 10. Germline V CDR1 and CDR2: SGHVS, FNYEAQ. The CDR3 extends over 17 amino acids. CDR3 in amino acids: CASSRQGTGNSGNTIYF. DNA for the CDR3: TGTGCCAGCAGTCGCCAGGGGACAGGAAACTCTGGAAACACCATATATTTT. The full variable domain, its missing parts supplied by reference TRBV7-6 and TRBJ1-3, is GAGVSQSPRYKVTKRGQDVALRCDPISGHVSLYWYRQALGQGPEFLTYFNYEAQQDKSGLPNDRFSAERPEGSISTLTIQRTEQRDSAMYRCASSRQGTGNSGNTIYFGEGSWLTVV.